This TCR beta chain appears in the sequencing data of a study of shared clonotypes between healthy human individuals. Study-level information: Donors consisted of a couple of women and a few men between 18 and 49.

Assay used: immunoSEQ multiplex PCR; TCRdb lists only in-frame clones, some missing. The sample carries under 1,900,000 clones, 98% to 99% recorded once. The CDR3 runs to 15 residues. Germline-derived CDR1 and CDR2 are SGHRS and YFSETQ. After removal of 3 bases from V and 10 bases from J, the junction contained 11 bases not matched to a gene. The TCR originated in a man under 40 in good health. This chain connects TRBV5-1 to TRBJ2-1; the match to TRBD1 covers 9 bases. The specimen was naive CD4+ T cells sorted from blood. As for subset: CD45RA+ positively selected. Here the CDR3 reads CASSYSGTGRAEQFF. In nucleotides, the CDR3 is TGCGCCAGCAGCTACTCCGGGACAGGGCGGGCAGAGCAGTTCTTC.